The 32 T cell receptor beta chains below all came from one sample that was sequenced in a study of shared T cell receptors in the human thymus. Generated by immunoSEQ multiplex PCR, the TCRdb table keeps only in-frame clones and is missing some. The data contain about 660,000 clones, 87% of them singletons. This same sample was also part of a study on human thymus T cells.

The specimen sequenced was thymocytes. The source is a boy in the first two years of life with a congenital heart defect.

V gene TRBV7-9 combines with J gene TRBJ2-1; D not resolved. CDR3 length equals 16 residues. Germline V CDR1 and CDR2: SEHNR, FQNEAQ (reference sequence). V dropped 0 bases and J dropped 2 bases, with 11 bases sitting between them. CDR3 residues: CASSLAVRETYNEQFF. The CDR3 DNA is TGTGCCAGCAGCTTAGCGGTGCGAGAAACCTACAATGAGCAGTTCTTC.

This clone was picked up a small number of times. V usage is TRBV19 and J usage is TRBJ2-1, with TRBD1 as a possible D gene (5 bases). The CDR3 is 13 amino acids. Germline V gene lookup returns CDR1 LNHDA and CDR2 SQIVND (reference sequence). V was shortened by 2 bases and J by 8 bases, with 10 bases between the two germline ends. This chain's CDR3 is CASSIRGSDEQFF. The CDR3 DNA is TGTGCCAGTAGTATAAGGGGAAGCGATGAGCAGTTCTTC. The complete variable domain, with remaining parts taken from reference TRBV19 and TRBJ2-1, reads DGGITQSPKYLFRKEGQNVTLSCEQNLNHDAMYWYRQDPGQGLRLIYYSQIVNDFQKGDIAEGYSVSREKKESFPLTVTSAQKNPTAFYLCASSIRGSDEQFFGPGTRLTVL.

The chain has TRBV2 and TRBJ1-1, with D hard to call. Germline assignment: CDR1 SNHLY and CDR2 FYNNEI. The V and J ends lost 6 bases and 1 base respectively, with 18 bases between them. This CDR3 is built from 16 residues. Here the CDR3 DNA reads TGTGCCAGCAGGGTTGCTCGTCCTGGAGAGAACACTGAAGCTTTCTTT. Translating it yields CASRVARPGENTEAFF.

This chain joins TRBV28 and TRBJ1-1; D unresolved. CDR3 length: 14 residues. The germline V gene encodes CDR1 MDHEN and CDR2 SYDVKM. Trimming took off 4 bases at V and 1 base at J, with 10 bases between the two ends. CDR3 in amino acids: CASSSPGQNTEAFF. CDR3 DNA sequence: TGTGCCAGCAGTTCGCCAGGCCAGAACACTGAAGCTTTCTTT.

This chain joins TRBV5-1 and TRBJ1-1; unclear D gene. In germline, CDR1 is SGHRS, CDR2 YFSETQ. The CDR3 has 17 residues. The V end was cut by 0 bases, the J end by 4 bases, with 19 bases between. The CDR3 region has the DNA TGCGCCAGCAGCTTGGTCTGGGAGAGGAGCTCGAGCACTGAAGCTTTCTTT. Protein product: CASSLVWERSSSTEAFF. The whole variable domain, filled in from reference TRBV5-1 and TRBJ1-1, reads KAGVTQTPRYLIKTRGQQVTLSCSPISGHRSVSWYQQTPGQGLQFLFEYFSETQRNKGNFPGRFSGRQFSNSRSEMNVSTLELGDSALYLCASSLVWERSSSTEAFFGQGTRLTVV.

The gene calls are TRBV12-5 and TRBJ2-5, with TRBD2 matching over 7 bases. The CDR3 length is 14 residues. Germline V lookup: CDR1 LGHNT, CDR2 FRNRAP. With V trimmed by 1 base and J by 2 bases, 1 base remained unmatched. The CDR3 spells CASGLGGGQETQYF. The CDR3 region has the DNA TGTGCTAGTGGTTTGGGCGGGGGACAAGAGACCCAGTACTTC.

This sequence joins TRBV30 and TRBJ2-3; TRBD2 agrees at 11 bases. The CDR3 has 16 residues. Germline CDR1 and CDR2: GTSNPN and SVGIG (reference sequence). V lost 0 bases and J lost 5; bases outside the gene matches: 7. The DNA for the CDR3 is TGTGCCTGGAGTGTTGCTAGCGGGAGGAGAATAGATACGCAGTATTTT. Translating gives CAWSVASGRRIDTQYF.

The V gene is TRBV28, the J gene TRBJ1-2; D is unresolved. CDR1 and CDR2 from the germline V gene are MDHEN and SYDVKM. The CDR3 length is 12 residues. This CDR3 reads CITEGPMDGYTF. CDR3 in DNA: TGTATCACGGAGGGTCCGATGGATGGCTACACCTTC.

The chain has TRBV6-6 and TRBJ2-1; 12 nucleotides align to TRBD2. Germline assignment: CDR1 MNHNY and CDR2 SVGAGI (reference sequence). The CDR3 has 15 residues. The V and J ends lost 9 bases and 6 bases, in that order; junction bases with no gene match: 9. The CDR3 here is CARPRTSGEGNEQFF. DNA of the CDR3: TGTGCCAGACCACGGACTAGCGGGGAAGGCAATGAGCAGTTCTTC.

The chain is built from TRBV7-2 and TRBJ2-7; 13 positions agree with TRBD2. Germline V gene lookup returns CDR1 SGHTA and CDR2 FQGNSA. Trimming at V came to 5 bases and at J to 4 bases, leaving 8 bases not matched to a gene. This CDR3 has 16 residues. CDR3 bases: TGTGCCAGCAGCACCGGACTAGCGGGAGTAGGGTACGAGCAGTACTTC. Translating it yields CASSTGLAGVGYEQYF.

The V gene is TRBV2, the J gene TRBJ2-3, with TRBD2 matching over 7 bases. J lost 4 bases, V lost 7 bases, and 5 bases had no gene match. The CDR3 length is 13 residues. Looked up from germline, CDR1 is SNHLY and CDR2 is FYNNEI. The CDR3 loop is CASKSGRADTQYF. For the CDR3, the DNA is TGTGCCAGCAAGTCAGGGAGGGCAGATACGCAGTATTTT.

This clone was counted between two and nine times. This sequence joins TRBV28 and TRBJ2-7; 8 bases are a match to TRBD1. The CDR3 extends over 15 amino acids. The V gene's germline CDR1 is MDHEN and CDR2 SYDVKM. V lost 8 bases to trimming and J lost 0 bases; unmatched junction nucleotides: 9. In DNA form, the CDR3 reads TGTGCCAGCGGGCGACAGGGGCCATCCTCCTACGAGCAGTACTTC. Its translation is CASGRQGPSSYEQYF.

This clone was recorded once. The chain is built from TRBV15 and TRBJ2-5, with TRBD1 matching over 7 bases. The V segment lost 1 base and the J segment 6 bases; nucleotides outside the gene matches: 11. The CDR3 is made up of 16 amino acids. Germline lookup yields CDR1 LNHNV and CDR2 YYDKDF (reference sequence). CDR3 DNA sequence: TGTGCCACCAGCAGAGGAATCGACAGGGAAATACAGACCCAGTACTTC. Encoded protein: CATSRGIDREIQTQYF.

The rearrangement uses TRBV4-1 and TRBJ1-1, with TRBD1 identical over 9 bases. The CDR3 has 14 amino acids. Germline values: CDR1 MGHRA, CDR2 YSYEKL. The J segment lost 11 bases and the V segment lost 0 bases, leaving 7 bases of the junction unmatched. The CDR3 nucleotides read TGCGCCAGCAGCCAAGAACCTAGACAGGGGGATGCTTTCTTT. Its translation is CASSQEPRQGDAFF.

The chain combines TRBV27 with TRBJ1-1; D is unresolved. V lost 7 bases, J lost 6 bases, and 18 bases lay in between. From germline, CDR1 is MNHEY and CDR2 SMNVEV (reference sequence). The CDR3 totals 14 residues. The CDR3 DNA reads TGTGCCAGCAAAATACGTTCCGGTTCCGCTGAAGCTTTCTTT. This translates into CASKIRSGSAEAFF.

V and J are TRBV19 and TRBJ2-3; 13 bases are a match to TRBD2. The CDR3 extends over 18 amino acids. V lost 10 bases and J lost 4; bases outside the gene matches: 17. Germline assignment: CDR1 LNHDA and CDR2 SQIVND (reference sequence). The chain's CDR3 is CATDPIGLAGVGADTQYF. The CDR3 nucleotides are TGTGCCACCGACCCCATCGGACTAGCGGGAGTAGGAGCAGATACGCAGTATTTT.

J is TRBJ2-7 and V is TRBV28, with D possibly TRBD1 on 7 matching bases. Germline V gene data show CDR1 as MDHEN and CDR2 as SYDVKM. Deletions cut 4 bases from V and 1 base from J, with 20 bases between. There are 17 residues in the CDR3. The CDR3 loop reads CASSSGQKSGVSYEQYF. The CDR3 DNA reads TGTGCCAGCAGTTCGGGACAGAAGTCGGGGGTTTCCTACGAGCAGTACTTC.

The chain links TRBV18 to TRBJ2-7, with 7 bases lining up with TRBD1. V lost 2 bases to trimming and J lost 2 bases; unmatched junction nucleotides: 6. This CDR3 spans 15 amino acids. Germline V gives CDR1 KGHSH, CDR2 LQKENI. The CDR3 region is CASSPWGQSTYEQYF. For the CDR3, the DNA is TGTGCCAGCTCACCATGGGGACAGTCTACCTACGAGCAGTACTTC.

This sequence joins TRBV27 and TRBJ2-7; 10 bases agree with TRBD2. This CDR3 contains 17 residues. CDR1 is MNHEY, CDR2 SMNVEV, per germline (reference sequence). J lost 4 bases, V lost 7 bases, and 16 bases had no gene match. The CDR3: CASTERGAGGRWYEQYF. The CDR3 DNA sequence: TGTGCCAGCACCGAAAGGGGAGCGGGGGGGCGGTGGTACGAGCAGTACTTC.

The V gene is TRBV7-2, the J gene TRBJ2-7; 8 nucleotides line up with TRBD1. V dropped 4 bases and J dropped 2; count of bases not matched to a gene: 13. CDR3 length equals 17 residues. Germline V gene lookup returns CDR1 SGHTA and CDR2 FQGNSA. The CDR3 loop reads CASSSPDRAIPPYEQYF. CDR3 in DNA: TGTGCCAGCAGCTCCCCGGACAGGGCCATCCCCCCCTACGAGCAGTACTTC.

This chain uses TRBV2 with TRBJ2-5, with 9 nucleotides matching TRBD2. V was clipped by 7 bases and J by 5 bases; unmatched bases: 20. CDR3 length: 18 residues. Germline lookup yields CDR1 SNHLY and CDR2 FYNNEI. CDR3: CASIPGEDSGSFWETQYF. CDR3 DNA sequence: TGTGCCAGCATTCCCGGGGAAGATAGCGGGAGCTTTTGGGAGACCCAGTACTTC.

Here the CDR3 reads CARGALRTDTQYF. The CDR3 region has the DNA TGTGCCCGGGGAGCCCTACGGACAGATACGCAGTATTTT. This sequence joins TRBV30 and TRBJ2-3; D is possibly TRBD2 (5 bases). Per germline, CDR1 GTSNPN and CDR2 SVGIG (reference sequence). V was trimmed by 8 bases and J by 3 bases, leaving 15 bases between them. The CDR3 has 13 residues.

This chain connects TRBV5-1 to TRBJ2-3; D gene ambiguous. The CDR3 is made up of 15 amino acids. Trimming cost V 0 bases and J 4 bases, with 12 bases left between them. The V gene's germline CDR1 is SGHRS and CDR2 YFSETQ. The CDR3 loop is CASSLEPNRADTQYF. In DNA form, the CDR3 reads TGCGCCAGCAGCTTGGAGCCCAACCGGGCAGATACGCAGTATTTT.

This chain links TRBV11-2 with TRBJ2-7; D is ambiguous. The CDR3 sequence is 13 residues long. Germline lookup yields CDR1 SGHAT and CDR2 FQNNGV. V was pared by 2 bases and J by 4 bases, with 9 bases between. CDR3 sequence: CASSLCCVYEQYF. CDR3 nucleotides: TGTGCCAGCAGCTTATGCTGCGTATACGAGCAGTACTTC.

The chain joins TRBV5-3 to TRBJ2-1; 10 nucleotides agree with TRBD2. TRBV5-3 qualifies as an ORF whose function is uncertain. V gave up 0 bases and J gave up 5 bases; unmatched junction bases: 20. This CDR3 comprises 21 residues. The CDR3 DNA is TGTGCCAGAAGCTTGGAAACACGCAGACCACTGACTAGCGGGCGAAACAATGAGCAGTTCTTC. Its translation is CARSLETRRPLTSGRNNEQFF.

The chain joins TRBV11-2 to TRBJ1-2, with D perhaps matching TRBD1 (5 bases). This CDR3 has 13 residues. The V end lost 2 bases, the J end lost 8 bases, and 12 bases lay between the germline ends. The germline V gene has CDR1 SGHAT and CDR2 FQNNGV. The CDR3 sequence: CASSLQGNQGYTF. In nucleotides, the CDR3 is TGTGCCAGCAGCTTACAGGGTAATCAGGGCTACACCTTC. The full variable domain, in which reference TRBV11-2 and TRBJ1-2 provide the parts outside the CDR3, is EAGVAQSPRYKIIEKRQSVAFWCNPISGHATLYWYQQILGQGPKLLIQFQNNGVVDDSQLPKDRFSAERLKGVDSTLKIQPAKLEDSAVYLCASSLQGNQGYTFGSGTRLTVV.

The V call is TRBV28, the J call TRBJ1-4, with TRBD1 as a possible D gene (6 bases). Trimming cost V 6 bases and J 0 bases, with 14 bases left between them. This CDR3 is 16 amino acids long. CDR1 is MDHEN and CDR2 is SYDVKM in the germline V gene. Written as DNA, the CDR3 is TGTGCCAGCAGGGGGCAGGGGTTAGCAACTAATGAAAAACTGTTTTTT. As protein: CASRGQGLATNEKLFF. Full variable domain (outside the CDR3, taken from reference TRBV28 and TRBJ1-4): DVKVTQSSRYLVKRTGEKVFLECVQDMDHENMFWYRQDPGLGLRLIYFSYDVKMKEKGDIPEGYSVSREKKERFSLILESASTNQTSMYLCASRGQGLATNEKLFFGSGTQLSVL.

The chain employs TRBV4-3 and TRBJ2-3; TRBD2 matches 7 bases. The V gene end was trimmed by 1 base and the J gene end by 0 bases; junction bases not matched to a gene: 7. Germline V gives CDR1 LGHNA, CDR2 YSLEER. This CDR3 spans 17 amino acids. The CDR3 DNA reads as TGCGCCAGCAGCCAAGTTTGGAGGGAGGGTAGCACAGATACGCAGTATTTT. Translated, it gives CASSQVWREGSTDTQYF.

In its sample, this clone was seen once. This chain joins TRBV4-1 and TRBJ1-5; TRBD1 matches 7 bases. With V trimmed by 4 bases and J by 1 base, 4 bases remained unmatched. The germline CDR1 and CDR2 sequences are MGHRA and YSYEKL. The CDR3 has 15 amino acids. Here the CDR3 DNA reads TGCGCCAGCAGCCCTAACAGGGGAAGCAATCAGCCCCAGCATTTT. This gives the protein CASSPNRGSNQPQHF.

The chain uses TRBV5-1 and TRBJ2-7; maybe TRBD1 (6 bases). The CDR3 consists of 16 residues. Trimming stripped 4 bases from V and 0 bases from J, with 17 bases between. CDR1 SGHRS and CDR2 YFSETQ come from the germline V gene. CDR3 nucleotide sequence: TGCGCCAGCAGCCGCAACTCACAGGGAACCTCCTACGAGCAGTACTTC. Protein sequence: CASSRNSQGTSYEQYF. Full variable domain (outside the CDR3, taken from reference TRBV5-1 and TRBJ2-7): KAGVTQTPRYLIKTRGQQVTLSCSPISGHRSVSWYQQTPGQGLQFLFEYFSETQRNKGNFPGRFSGRQFSNSRSEMNVSTLELGDSALYLCASSRNSQGTSYEQYFGPGTRLTVT.

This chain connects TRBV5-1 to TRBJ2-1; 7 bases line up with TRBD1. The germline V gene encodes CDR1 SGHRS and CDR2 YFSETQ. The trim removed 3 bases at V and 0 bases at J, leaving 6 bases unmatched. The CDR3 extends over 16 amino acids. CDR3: CASSSGGSSSYNEQFF. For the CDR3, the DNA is TGCGCCAGCAGCTCAGGGGGTTCAAGCTCCTACAATGAGCAGTTCTTC.

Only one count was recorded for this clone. Here the CDR3 DNA reads TGCGCCAGCAGCCAAGTCGGACTACTCGTTCAGGAGCAGTACTTC. It is translated as CASSQVGLLVQEQYF. This rearrangement joins TRBV4-1 to TRBJ2-7; D possibly corresponds to TRBD2 (6 bases). Trimming removed 1 base from V and 7 bases from J, with 17 bases in between. The CDR3 spans 15 residues. Germline CDR1 reads MGHRA; CDR2 reads YSYEKL.